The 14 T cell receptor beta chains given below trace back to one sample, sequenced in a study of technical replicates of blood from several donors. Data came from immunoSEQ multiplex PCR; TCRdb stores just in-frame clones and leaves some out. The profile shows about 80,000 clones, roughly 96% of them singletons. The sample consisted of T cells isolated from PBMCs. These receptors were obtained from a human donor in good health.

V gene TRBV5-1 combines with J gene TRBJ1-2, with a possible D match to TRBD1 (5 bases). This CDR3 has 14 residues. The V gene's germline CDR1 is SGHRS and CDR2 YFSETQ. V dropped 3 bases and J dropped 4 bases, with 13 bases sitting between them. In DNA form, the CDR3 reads TGCGCCAGCAGCTCCGGGGGGGATCGCTATGGCTACACCTTC. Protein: CASSSGGDRYGYTF.

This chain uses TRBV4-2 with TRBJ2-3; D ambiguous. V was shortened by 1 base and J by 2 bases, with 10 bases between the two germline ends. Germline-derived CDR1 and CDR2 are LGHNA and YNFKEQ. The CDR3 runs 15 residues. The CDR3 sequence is CASSQAQRPTDTQYF. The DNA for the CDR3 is TGTGCCAGCAGCCAAGCTCAGCGTCCCACAGATACGCAGTATTTT.

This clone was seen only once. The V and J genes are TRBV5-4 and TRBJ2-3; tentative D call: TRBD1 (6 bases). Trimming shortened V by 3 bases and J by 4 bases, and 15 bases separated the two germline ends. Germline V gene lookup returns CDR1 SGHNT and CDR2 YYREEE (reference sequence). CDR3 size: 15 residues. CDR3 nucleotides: TGTGCCAGCAGCTCCAACAGGGATTTCGCAGATACGCAGTATTTT. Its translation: CASSSNRDFADTQYF.

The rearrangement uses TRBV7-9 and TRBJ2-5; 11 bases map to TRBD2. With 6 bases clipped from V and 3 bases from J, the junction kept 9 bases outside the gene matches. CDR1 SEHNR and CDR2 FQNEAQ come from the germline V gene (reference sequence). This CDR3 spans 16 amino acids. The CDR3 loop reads CASSPGTSGIKETQYF. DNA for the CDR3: TGTGCCAGCAGTCCCGGGACTAGCGGAATAAAAGAGACCCAGTACTTC. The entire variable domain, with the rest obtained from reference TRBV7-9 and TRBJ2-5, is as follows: DTGVSQNPRHKITKRGQNVTFRCDPISEHNRLYWYRQTLGQGPEFLTYFQNEAQLEKSRLLSDRFSAERPKGSFSTLEIQRTEQGDSAMYLCASSPGTSGIKETQYFGPGTRLLVL.

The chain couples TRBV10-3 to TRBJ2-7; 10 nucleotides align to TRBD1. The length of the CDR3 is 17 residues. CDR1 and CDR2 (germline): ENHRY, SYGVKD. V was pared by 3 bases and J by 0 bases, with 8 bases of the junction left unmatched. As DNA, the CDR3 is TGTGCCATCAGTGACCCGGGACAGGGGACACCCTCCTACGAGCAGTACTTC. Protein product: CAISDPGQGTPSYEQYF.

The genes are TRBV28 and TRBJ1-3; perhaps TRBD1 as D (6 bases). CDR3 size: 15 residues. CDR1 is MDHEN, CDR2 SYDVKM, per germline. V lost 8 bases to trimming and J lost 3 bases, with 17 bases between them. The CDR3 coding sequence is TGTGCCAGCTACTCCGGGTCGGGACATGGAAACACCATATATTTT. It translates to CASYSGSGHGNTIYF.

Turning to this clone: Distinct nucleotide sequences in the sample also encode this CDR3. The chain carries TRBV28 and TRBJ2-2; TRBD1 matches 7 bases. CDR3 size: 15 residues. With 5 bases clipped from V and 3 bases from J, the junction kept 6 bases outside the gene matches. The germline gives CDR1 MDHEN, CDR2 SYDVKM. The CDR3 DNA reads TGTGCCAGCAGTCCAAGACAGGGCGACACCGGGGAGCTGTTTTTT. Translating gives CASSPRQGDTGELFF.

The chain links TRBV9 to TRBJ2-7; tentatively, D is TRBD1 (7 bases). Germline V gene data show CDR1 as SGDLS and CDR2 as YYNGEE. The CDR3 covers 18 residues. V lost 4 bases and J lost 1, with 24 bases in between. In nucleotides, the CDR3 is TGTGCCAGCAGCATGAACCCGAACATCAGGGGGGAGTCCTACGAGCAGTACTTC. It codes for CASSMNPNIRGESYEQYF. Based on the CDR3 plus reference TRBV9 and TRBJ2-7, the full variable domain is DSGVTQTPKHLITATGQRVTLRCSPRSGDLSVYWYQQSLDQGLQFLIQYYNGEERAKGNILERFSAQQFPDLHSELNLSSLELGDSALYFCASSMNPNIRGESYEQYFGPGTRLTVT.

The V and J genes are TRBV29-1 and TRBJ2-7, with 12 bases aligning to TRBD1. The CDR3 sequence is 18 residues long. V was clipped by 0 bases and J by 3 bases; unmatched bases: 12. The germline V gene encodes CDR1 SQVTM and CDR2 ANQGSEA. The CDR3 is CSVEDLRDRGRGGYEQYF. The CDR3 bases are TGCAGCGTTGAAGATCTTAGGGACAGGGGGCGCGGGGGCTACGAGCAGTACTTC.

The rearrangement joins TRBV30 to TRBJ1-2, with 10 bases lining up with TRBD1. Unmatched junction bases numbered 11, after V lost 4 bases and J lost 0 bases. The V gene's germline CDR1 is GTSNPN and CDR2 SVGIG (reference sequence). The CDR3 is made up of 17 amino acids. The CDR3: CAWNRGTGAFSNYGYTF. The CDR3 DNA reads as TGTGCCTGGAACCGTGGGACAGGGGCGTTCTCTAACTATGGCTACACCTTC.

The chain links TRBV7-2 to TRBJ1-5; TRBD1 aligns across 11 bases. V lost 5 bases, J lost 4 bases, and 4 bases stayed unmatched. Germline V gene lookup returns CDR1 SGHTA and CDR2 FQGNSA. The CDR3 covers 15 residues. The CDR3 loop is CASSLDRGPNQPQHF. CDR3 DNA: TGTGCCAGCAGCCTGGACAGGGGGCCAAATCAGCCCCAGCATTTT.

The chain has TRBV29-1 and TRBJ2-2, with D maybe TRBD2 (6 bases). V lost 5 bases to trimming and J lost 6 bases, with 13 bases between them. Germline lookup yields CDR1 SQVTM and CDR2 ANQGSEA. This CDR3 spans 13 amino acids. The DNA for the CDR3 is TGCAGCGTTCAGCGGGCTGGGGCCGGGGAGCTGTTTTTT. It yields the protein CSVQRAGAGELFF.

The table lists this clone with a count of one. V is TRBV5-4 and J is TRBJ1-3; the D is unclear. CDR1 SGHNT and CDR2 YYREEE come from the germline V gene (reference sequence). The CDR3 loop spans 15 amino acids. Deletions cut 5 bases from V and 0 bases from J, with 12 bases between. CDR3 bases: TGTGCCAGCAGTACACGGGAATTCTCTGGAAACACCATATATTTT. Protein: CASSTREFSGNTIYF. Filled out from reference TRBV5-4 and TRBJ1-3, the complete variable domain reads ETGVTQSPTHLIKTRGQQVTLRCSSQSGHNTVSWYQQALGQGPQFIFQYYREEENGRGNFPPRFSGLQFPNYSSELNVNALELDDSALYLCASSTREFSGNTIYFGEGSWLTVV.

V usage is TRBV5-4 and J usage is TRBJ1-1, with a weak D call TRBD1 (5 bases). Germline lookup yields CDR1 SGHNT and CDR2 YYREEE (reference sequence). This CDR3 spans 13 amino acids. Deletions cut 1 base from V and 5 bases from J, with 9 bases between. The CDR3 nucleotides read TGTGCCAGCAGCTTGTGGGCAGGGACTGAAGCTTTCTTT. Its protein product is CASSLWAGTEAFF.